This TCR beta chain was captured by sequencing in a study of OX40 agonist ivuxolimab in advanced cancers. Blood got drawn at baseline, again on cycle 4 day 1, and then on cycle 7 day 1. Worth noting for this clone: The same CDR3 can be traced to other DNA sequences in this sample.

The CDR3 runs to 12 residues. Trimming removed 3 bases from V and 4 bases from J, with 6 bases in between. Germline V gene sequence: CDR1 MNHNS, CDR2 SASEGT. Here immunoSEQ multiplex PCR was the method, and the copy in TCRdb shows in-frame clones only, minus some. The sample holds around 44,000 clones; 80% are singletons and the top ten take 4.5% to 5.5%. The rearrangement joins TRBV6-1 to TRBJ1-2, with D uncertain. This receptor was taken from an adult with an advanced solid tumor such as melanoma, head and neck, liver or kidney cancer. Sequencing was performed on CD4+ or CD8+ T cells sorted from blood, taken in a trial of the OX40 agonist ivuxolimab. In nucleotides, the CDR3 is TGTGCCAGCAGTGAGGGGTTCTATGGCTACACCTTC. The encoded protein is CASSEGFYGYTF.